This T cell receptor beta chain was sequenced for a study of blood T cell repertoires in COVID-19. In the study overall: Sites in the United States, Italy and Spain provided acute and convalescent COVID-19 samples. Nucleic acid was either cDNA or gDNA, and it came from T cells, B-cell-depleted T cells, or PBMCs.

This CDR3 has 14 amino acids. V lost 3 bases and J 0 bases, leaving 8 bases between the germline ends. The germline V gene encodes CDR1 MDHEN and CDR2 SYDVKM. Only in-frame clones appear in the TCRdb table, and some are missing; sequencing was by immunoSEQ multiplex PCR. The sample has some 150,000 clones; approximately 83% are singletons. This clonotype originated in a human donor in a cohort sampled during active COVID-19. The sequencing input was peripheral blood. V and J are TRBV28 and TRBJ1-1; D is uncertain. CDR3 in amino acids: CASSLRTLNTEAFF. The DNA for the CDR3 is TGTGCCAGCAGTTTGCGTACTCTGAACACTGAAGCTTTCTTT.